This passage covers 3 T cell receptor beta chains from one sample sequenced in a study of CD8+ T cells in alopecia areata. The treatment: oral pan-JAK inhibitor, 5-10 mg twice daily. Investigators isolated RNA and reverse transcribed it into cDNA to act as the sequencing template. Method: immunoSEQ multiplex PCR; TCRdb's copy keeps in-frame clones and lacks some. The sample gives roughly 200,000 clones, 53% of which show up once; approximately 10% is in the top ten. The sequenced sample was CD8+ T cells sorted from blood, obtained at week 24, from a patient treated with tofacitinib. The receptors here all came from a human donor with alopecia areata.

The chain couples TRBV30 to TRBJ1-1; no reliable D call. The CDR3 has 13 residues. V lost 4 bases, J lost 1 base, and 10 bases lay in between. CDR1 and CDR2 (germline): GTSNPN, SVGIG (reference sequence). The CDR3 here is CAWTEFGNTEAFF. CDR3 nucleotides: TGTGCCTGGACGGAATTCGGGAACACTGAAGCTTTCTTT.

The chain joins TRBV25-1 to TRBJ1-2, with 8 bases that match TRBD1. CDR1 and CDR2 (germline): MGHDK, SYGVNS. J was trimmed by 4 bases and V by 5 bases; bases with no gene match: 6. The CDR3 spans 14 residues. The CDR3 sequence: CASSKGQGLYGYTF. CDR3 nucleotide sequence: TGTGCCAGCAGTAAAGGACAGGGCCTCTATGGCTACACCTTC.

The V and J genes are TRBV7-2 and TRBJ1-5; no clear D. V was cut by 5 bases and J by 0 bases, with 11 bases left in between. This CDR3 region has 15 residues. In germline, CDR1 is SGHTA, CDR2 FQGNSA. CDR3 loop: CASSTKEYSNQPQHF. In DNA form, the CDR3 reads TGTGCCAGCAGCACTAAAGAATATAGCAATCAGCCCCAGCATTTT.